The rows below give T cell receptor beta chains drawn from one sample of a study of T-cell reconstitution after alpha-beta-depleted transplantation in children. Via MiXCR, TCRdb re-called the PCR reads, giving one row per CDR3 protein. Among about 600,000 distinct CDR3 sequences, around 23% were seen once, and the ten largest hold over 12%. Specimen: PBMCs, mostly from graft donor cells, collected 360 days after TCRalphabeta/CD19-depleted stem cell transplant. The receptor source for this set is a boy younger than two who had a stem cell transplant for acute myeloid leukemia, so the T cells may come from the graft donor. Both conserved end residues are part of each CDR3. The order of the fields is CDR3 DNA, CDR3 protein, V gene, clone size, J gene, D gene. The D gene is left open where the match is weak. Clone sizes are given selectively: once, few, many, or a class where the clone is expanded.

TGCAGTGCTTTGGATTTCCCGGGGTGGGAGCAGTTCTTC | CSALDFPGWEQFF | TRBV20-1 | NA | TRBJ2-1 | NA
TGTGCCAGCAGCTTGAGGCAGGGGTACACTGAAGCTTTCTTT | CASSLRQGYTEAFF | TRBV5-5 | few | TRBJ1-1 | NA
TGCGCCAGCAGTGAGTGGGGGGCCGCTGGAAACACCATATATTTT | CASSEWGAAGNTIYF | TRBV10-2 | many | TRBJ1-3 | NA
TGTGCCAGCAGCTTAGAGCGGGGGGGATCAGATACGCAGTATTTT | CASSLERGGSDTQYF | TRBV11-2 | many | TRBJ2-3 | TRBD2
TGCAGTGCGGGCGGGGGGGCCACCTACAATGAGCAGTTCTTC | CSAGGGATYNEQFF | TRBV20-1 | many | TRBJ2-1 | TRBD2
TGTGCCACCTCTTCGGAAGGGCAGACCTACAATGAGCAGTTCTTC | CATSSEGQTYNEQFF | TRBV28 | NA | TRBJ2-1 | NA
TGCAGTGCTAGAGGGAGGGGTAACTGGGACAACCTGAACACTGAAGCTTTCTTT | CSARGRGNWDNLNTEAFF | TRBV20-1 | NA | TRBJ1-1 | NA
TGTGCCACCAGGGAGCGGGGGGAGGAAGATACGCAGTATTTT | CATRERGEEDTQYF | TRBV15 | NA | TRBJ2-3 | TRBD2
TGTGCCAGCAGCTTAGACTTTGGGGGACCTAATGAAAAACTGTTTTTT | CASSLDFGGPNEKLFF | TRBV7-6 | NA | TRBJ1-4 | NA
TGTGCCAGCTCCCAGTTGGCGGGACAGGGTAGAGAGACCCAGTACTTC | CASSQLAGQGRETQYF | TRBV27 | many | TRBJ2-5 | TRBD1
TGCAGTGCCAGTCCCGGGACTCAGAACACCGGGGAGCTGTTTTTT | CSASPGTQNTGELFF | TRBV20-1 | many | TRBJ2-2 | NA
TGCAGTGCTGGGGGACTAGCGGACACAGATACGCAGTATTTT | CSAGGLADTDTQYF | TRBV20-1 | NA | TRBJ2-3 | TRBD2
TGTGCCAGCAGCCCTCAGACAGGGTGGTACGAGCAGTACTTC | CASSPQTGWYEQYF | TRBV27 | once | TRBJ2-7 | TRBD1
TGCGCCAGCAGCCAATATCCTGGTACGCAGTATTTT | CASSQYPGTQYF | TRBV4-3 | NA | TRBJ2-3 | NA
TGTGCCAGCCGAGAACGGGGGAATTCACCCCTCCACTTT | CASRERGNSPLHF | TRBV6-1 | few | TRBJ1-6 | NA
TGTGCCAGCAGCCGCGGCGGGGAAAGCTGGCAGCCCCAGCATTTT | CASSRGGESWQPQHF | TRBV11-2 | few | TRBJ1-5 | NA
TGTGCCAGCAGTCCCTCACAGGGCTGGGATGGCTACACCTTC | CASSPSQGWDGYTF | TRBV28 | NA | TRBJ1-2 | NA
TGTGCCACCAGTGAAGTCGAGGTAGATACGCAGTATTTT | CATSEVEVDTQYF | TRBV24-1 | NA | TRBJ2-3 | NA
TGTGCCAGCAGTTGGGAGGTGGGCGGAAACAATGAGCAGTTCTTC | CASSWEVGGNNEQFF | TRBV28 | many | TRBJ2-1 | NA
TGCGCCAGCAGCGTAGCCAACGTCCTGACTTTC | CASSVANVLTF | TRBV5-1 | NA | TRBJ2-6 | NA
TGCAGTGCTAGGGTACAGGGTGGTTCCTACGAGCAGTACTTC | CSARVQGGSYEQYF | TRBV20-1 | few | TRBJ2-7 | NA
TGTGCCAGCAGCCCAGGACTAGCGGCGTACCAAGAGACCCAGTACTTC | CASSPGLAAYQETQYF | TRBV13 | many | TRBJ2-5 | TRBD2
TGTGCCAGCAGCTTTACCGGGACTAGCGGGGTCGGGGAGCTGTTTTTT | CASSFTGTSGVGELFF | TRBV27 | NA | TRBJ2-2 | TRBD2
TGTGCCAGCAAGGGTAGTTATTCGGGGTCGGAGACCCAGTACTTC | CASKGSYSGSETQYF | TRBV27 | few | TRBJ2-5 | NA
TGTGCCAGCAGCTTATCAGGGGTTCGGGAGACCCAGTACTTC | CASSLSGVRETQYF | TRBV11-2 | NA | TRBJ2-5 | NA
TGTGCCAGTAGTGTCCGGACAGGACTTCTCACAGATACGCAGTATTTT | CASSVRTGLLTDTQYF | TRBV19 | NA | TRBJ2-3 | TRBD1
TGCAGTGCCTCCCGTACTAGCGGGGAAAAGTATTTT | CSASRTSGEKYF | TRBV20-1 | many | TRBJ2-3 | TRBD2
TGCAGCGTTCTCAGGGGTCCGGATGGCTACACCTTC | CSVLRGPDGYTF | TRBV29-1 | many | TRBJ1-2 | NA
TGTGCCAGCAGTGAAAGCCTACAGGCCCAAGAGACCCAGTACTTC | CASSESLQAQETQYF | TRBV25-1 | many | TRBJ2-5 | NA
TGTGCCAGCAGCCAACGCGGGGACAGGGGGCAGTGTGAGCAGTTCTTC | CASSQRGDRGQCEQFF | TRBV6-1 | many | TRBJ2-1 | TRBD1
TGTGCCAGCGGGGGAAGGGTCACGAGTCCCTACGAGCAGTACTTC | CASGGRVTSPYEQYF | TRBV6-1 | NA | TRBJ2-7 | NA
TGCGCCAGCAGCCCCGCCAGGGAAGATGAAAAACTGTTTTTT | CASSPAREDEKLFF | TRBV5-1 | few | TRBJ1-4 | NA
TGTGCCAGCAGCGCCAGACTAGCGGCGACAGATACGCAGTATTTT | CASSARLAATDTQYF | TRBV9 | NA | TRBJ2-3 | TRBD2
TGCGCCAGAAGCCCTACCGGGGAGCTGTTTTTT | CARSPTGELFF | TRBV10-2 | NA | TRBJ2-2 | NA
TGCGCCAGCAGCCCGCCGGGGACCACCTACAATGAGCAGTTCTTC | CASSPPGTTYNEQFF | TRBV5-1 | NA | TRBJ2-1 | NA